This paragraph reports one T cell receptor beta chain. This clone was seen a handful of times. This receptor's antigen is unknown. It has no much larger one-base neighbor in the sample; base qualities were not kept. This sample was included in a study of beta chain features in type 1 diabetes (dated by TCRdb to about 2018). Study-level background: Mean age, gender distribution, total cell number and subset yield were not different between patients and healthy donors. Across all samples, around 100 million sorted cells were examined, and cell number per subset correlated strongly with RNA yield. In the study, TCRB repertoires of sorted circulating CD4+ T cell subsets from recently diagnosed type 1 diabetes patients were compared with those of matched healthy donors. Naive and central memory subsets were obtained from all 30 or so donors, but regulatory and stem cell-like memory subsets were isolated from only 8 patients and roughly eight healthy donors.

The cysteine opens and the phenylalanine closes a CDR3 of 12 amino acids. Only the CDR3 DNA stays, 36 bases, in frame from base 1. Based on the germline V gene (reference sequence), the CDR1 and CDR2 sequences are LNHDA and SQIVND. Trimming at the junction amounts to 7 bases on V and 5 bases on J, and the germline ends lie 11 bases apart. All of the isolated RNA was reverse transcribed with the High Capacity cDNA Reverse Transcription Kit, so expressed TCRB transcripts were sequenced. Deep immunoSEQ sequencing was performed on naive, central memory and regulatory T cell samples, with an average of around 3.4 million total reads per sample. Sorted cells were lysed in RLT buffer and RNA was extracted with DNase-treated RNeasy Micro or Mini kits, depending on cell number. Each cell subset was processed separately to prevent cross-contamination, with patient and healthy donor samples processed together. Using the immunoSEQ multiplex PCR, TCRB sequences were amplified from cDNA into 87-bp fragments spanning the CDR3 region. Amplicons were sequenced on the Illumina HiSeq platform. The study's processing was this. PCR bias was corrected computationally using synthetic template baselines, and reads within Hamming distance 2 were collapsed, with unmergeable singletons discarded. By aligning reads against IMGT, V, D and J genes, CDR3 length, and insertions or deletions at six rearrangement sites were assigned. Within each subset, clonotype counts were normalized to sorted cell number, and only after that were true diversity and Gini coefficients computed with the tcR R package. The overlap coefficient, calculated on TCRB nucleotide sequences, was used to measure repertoire sharing. This immuneACCESS table, as held by TCRdb, lists in-frame sequences with V and J called but not all clones. Of the missing ones, under half trace to an unresolved V gene in checked studies; the others have no known cause. The D gene and trimming were derived from the DNA, and the V and J assignments and clone size from that table. Within this sample are a few hundred thousand clones, with roughly a tenth of them counted one time only. Clones ranked in the top ten supply 0.45% to 0.65% of the sample.

A single peripheral blood draw of approximately 120 mL on average was collected from each donor into heparinised tubes. A BD FACSAria II and a panel including CD45RO, CCR7, CD25, CD127, CD95 and CD27 were used to sort naive, central memory, regulatory and stem cell-like memory CD4+ T cells. A purity above 95% was achieved for all sorted populations. Right away, PBMCs were isolated by Lymphoprep density gradient centrifugation and were stained directly, with no culture step. Samples were stained and sorted in pairs, with one healthy donor and one patient per experiment, so that batch effects were minimized. Broad study findings and their caveats: At VDJ recombination sites, patients with type 1 diabetes made fewer insertions and deleted more nucleotides, a pattern implying thymic rearrangement abnormalities. Because small numbers of individuals were included in the HLA sub-analyses, any influence of HLA type on TCRB rearrangement was left unresolved. Naive, central memory and regulatory TCRB repertoires appeared to be more alike among patients than among healthy donors. PCR might favor shorter templates, but patient and control samples were amplified and corrected together, so any skew would affect both groups equally. A moderate but significant shortening of TCRB CDR3 length was observed in type 1 diabetes patients in all four CD4+ subsets. Because cDNA rather than genomic DNA was sequenced, highly expressing activated cells could have been over-represented, although no difference in activation and CD3 levels was found between groups.

The source is a man between 25 and 39 years old with type 1 diabetes. Recombination joined TRBV19 with TRBJ1-1; the D gene is not confidently resolved. Material for sequencing was central memory CD4+ T cells from blood. The CDR3 protein sequence reads: CASKDAGTEAFF. The nucleotides read TGTGCCAGTAAGGATGCGGGTACTGAAGCTTTCTTT. The CDR3 plus the reference TRBV19 and TRBJ1-1 genes for the other parts give the full variable domain: DGGITQSPKYLFRKEGQNVTLSCEQNLNHDAMYWYRQDPGQGLRLIYYSQIVNDFQKGDIAEGYSVSREKKESFPLTVTSAQKNPTAFYLCASKDAGTEAFFGQGTRLTVV.